This TCR beta chain originates from a study of technical replicates of blood from several donors. This clone showed up just once. Trimming at V came to 4 bases and at J to 1 base, leaving 16 bases not matched to a gene. The germline CDR1 and CDR2 sequences are SGDLS and YYNGEE. The CDR3 spans 19 residues. Repertoires were generated with immunoSEQ multiplex PCR, while TCRdb's copy carries only in-frame clones and drops some. The profile shows 80,000 to 95,000 clones, approximately 97% of them singletons. The sample consisted of T cells isolated from PBMCs. This chain joins TRBV9 and TRBJ2-1, with TRBD2 matching 8 bases. This TCR was sampled from a human donor in good health. The CDR3 bases are TGTGCCAGCAGCTCGAGACTAGCGCGAGGGGCCCCTTCCTACAATGAGCAGTTCTTC. Protein sequence: CASSSRLARGAPSYNEQFF.